These T cell receptor beta chains were read from a single sample in a study of T cell changes during pregnancy in multiple sclerosis. Clones were read by immunoSEQ multiplex PCR, and TCRdb kept only the in-frame ones, dropping some. The data hold 36,000 or so clones, with 85% to 95% observed a single time. The sequenced sample was PBMCs (not recorded whether the cells were cultured). Every receptor here comes from a female donor with multiple sclerosis, enrolled in a pregnancy study. CDR3s include the opening cysteine and the closing phenylalanine or tryptophan. The order of the fields is J gene, V gene, CDR3 length, clone size, D gene, CDR3 protein, CDR3 DNA. D genes are given only for firm matches. Clone size is shown for a subset of rows, as once, few, many or a class of expanded clone.

>TRBJ2-7|TRBV28|13|NA|NA
CASSFGDVYEQYF
TGTGCCAGCAGTTTTGGGGATGTCTACGAGCAGTACTTC
>TRBJ1-2|TRBV5-1|16|NA|TRBD1
CASTPGTGGIVYGYTF
TGCGCCAGCACCCCCGGGACAGGGGGGATAGTCTATGGCTACACCTTC
>TRBJ2-3|TRBV29-1|15|NA|TRBD2
CSVIRLAGAPDTQYF
TGCAGCGTGATTAGACTAGCGGGAGCGCCAGATACGCAGTATTTT
>TRBJ1-4|TRBV28|15|NA|NA
CASSSPRDTNEKLFF
TGTGCCAGCAGCTCCCCCAGGGACACTAATGAAAAACTGTTTTTT
>TRBJ1-1|TRBV6-1|14|NA|TRBD1
CASSRGQVNTEAFF
TGTGCCAGCAGCCGCGGACAGGTCAACACTGAAGCTTTCTTT
>TRBJ2-6|TRBV30|18|NA|NA
CAWSARQGGSSGANVLTF
TGTGCCTGGAGTGCCCGACAGGGAGGGAGCTCTGGGGCCAACGTCCTGACTTTC
>TRBJ2-1|TRBV10-1|16|NA|NA
CASSDLSGTDYNEQFF
TGCGCCAGCAGTGATCTGTCCGGGACGGATTACAATGAGCAGTTCTTC
>TRBJ2-1|TRBV4-1|16|NA|TRBD2
CASSQDLSGRVYEQFF
TGCGCCAGCAGCCAAGACTTAAGCGGGAGGGTGTATGAGCAGTTCTTC
>TRBJ2-1|TRBV19|15|NA|TRBD2
CASSTVRGGYNEQFF
TGTGCCAGTAGTACGGTACGCGGGGGGTACAATGAGCAGTTCTTC
>TRBJ2-7|TRBV16|12|once|NA
CASSQSGDEQYF
TGTGCCAGCAGCCAATCAGGGGACGAGCAGTACTTC
>TRBJ2-7|TRBV7-9|14|NA|TRBD2
CASSLPAGVHEQYF
TGTGCCAGCAGCCTACCCGCGGGAGTCCACGAGCAGTACTTC
>TRBJ1-1|TRBV11-2|13|NA|TRBD1
CASSLDTRDRAFF
TGTGCCAGCAGCTTAGATACCAGGGACAGAGCTTTCTTT
>TRBJ1-3|TRBV10-3|14|NA|NA
CAISESGSRNTIYF
TGTGCCATCAGTGAGTCGGGGAGCCGAAACACCATATATTTT
>TRBJ1-1|TRBV28|14|NA|NA
CASTKTGTNTEAFF
TGTGCCAGCACTAAAACCGGGACGAACACTGAAGCTTTCTTT
>TRBJ2-3|TRBV6-6|16|NA|NA
CASSYSTGTRTDTQYF
TGTGCCAGCAGTTACTCGACCGGGACGAGGACAGATACGCAGTATTTT
>TRBJ2-7|TRBV18|17|NA|NA
CASSPMDLLLSVYEQYF
TGTGCCAGCTCACCGATGGACCTCCTACTATCCGTCTACGAGCAGTACTTC
>TRBJ1-5|TRBV28|14|NA|TRBD1
CASNKDRGNQPQHF
TGTGCCAGCAATAAGGACAGGGGGAATCAGCCCCAGCATTTT
>TRBJ2-1|TRBV6-5|15|once|TRBD2
CASSSGTSGSDEQFF
TGTGCCAGCAGTTCCGGGACTAGCGGGAGCGATGAGCAGTTCTTC
>TRBJ2-3|TRBV12-5|16|NA|NA
CASGQTGRSYTDTQYF
TGTGCTAGTGGTCAAACGGGACGGTCTTACACAGATACGCAGTATTTT
>TRBJ1-2|TRBV5-4|14|NA|NA
CASSEDRFGYGYTF
TGTGCCAGCAGCGAGGACCGCTTTGGCTATGGCTACACCTTC
>TRBJ2-2|TRBV6-1|16|NA|TRBD1
CASSEPGTGSAGELFF
TGTGCCAGCAGTGAACCCGGGACAGGGTCAGCCGGGGAGCTGTTTTTT
>TRBJ2-3|TRBV10-2|18|NA|TRBD2
CASSGPGTSGGITDTQYF
TGCGCCAGCAGTGGTCCCGGGACTAGCGGGGGTATCACAGATACGCAGTATTTT
>TRBJ2-1|TRBV18|15|NA|NA
CASSPRESSYNEQFF
TGTGCCAGCTCACCTCGGGAGAGCTCCTACAATGAGCAGTTCTTC
>TRBJ1-4|TRBV30|16|NA|NA
CAWSQIPQGPNEKLFF
TGTGCCTGGAGCCAAATCCCACAGGGACCTAATGAAAAACTGTTTTTT
>TRBJ2-7|TRBV28|13|NA|NA
CASSLDHYYEQYF
TGTGCCAGCAGTTTAGACCATTATTACGAGCAGTACTTC
>TRBJ1-5|TRBV4-3|16|NA|TRBD1
CASSQGPRGSNQPQHF
TGCGCCAGCAGCCAAGGGCCCAGGGGGAGCAATCAGCCCCAGCATTTT
>TRBJ1-2|TRBV18|13|NA|NA
CASSPPTVGGYTF
TGTGCCAGCTCACCACCAACGGTCGGTGGCTACACCTTC
>TRBJ1-3|TRBV5-4|13|NA|NA
CASSSYSGNTIYF
TGTGCCAGCAGCTCCTATTCTGGAAACACCATATATTTT
>TRBJ1-5|TRBV30|14|NA|NA
CAWSYSTSNQPQHF
TGTGCCTGGAGCTATAGCACGAGCAATCAGCCCCAGCATTTT